What follows is one T cell receptor beta chain and its context. Its target is unknown. These data are taken from a study of vaccination and CD4 T cells after COVID-19. Trimming removed 6 bases from V and 4 bases from J, with 12 bases in between. CDR1 and CDR2 (germline): SNHLY, FYNNEI. This CDR3 comprises 13 residues. Indicated treatment: roughly ten-day PBMC culture with coronavirus spike peptide pools or control peptides (ViraFEST assay). Study observations and caveats: Early timepoints after natural infection were not analyzed in these convalescent patients.

Sequenced with the Oncomine TCR Beta short-read assay was DNA taken from cultured CD4+ T cells. TCRdb reanalysed the PCR reads using MiXCR and keeps one entry per CDR3 protein. In the table there are 13,000 to 15,000 distinct CDR3 sequences, roughly three fifths of which are singletons. The gene calls are TRBV2 and TRBJ2-5; D not certain. The sequenced sample consisted of CD4+ T cells from blood, cultured in vitro. The clonotype comes from a human donor who had recovered from COVID-19. In nucleotides, the CDR3 is TGTGCCAGCAGCAGCCTCCGGTCAGAGACCCAGTACTTC. It yields the protein CASSSLRSETQYF.